This TCR beta chain was documented in a study of blood T cell repertoires in COVID-19. Whole-study context: Donors in the United States, Italy and Spain gave samples during acute or convalescent COVID-19. T cells, B-cell-depleted T cells, or PBMCs supplied cDNA or gDNA.

Authors' analysis steps: How many nucleated cells were present was estimated from reference gene primer amplification. Measured with immunoSEQ multiplex PCR; TCRdb has only the in-frame clones, and not every one. The D gene and trimming were derived from the DNA, and the V and J assignments and clone size from that table. The repertoire consists of around 300,000 clones, with just over 85% occurring once and the leading ten covering about 3%. V lost 4 bases, J lost 2 bases, and 12 bases lay in between. The CDR3 is made up of 14 amino acids. Germline loops: CDR1 SGHRS, CDR2 YFSETQ. The source is a woman aged 25 to 39 with active or convalescent COVID-19. The chain combines TRBV5-1 with TRBJ1-2, with D possibly TRBD1 on 6 matching bases. The sequenced material came from peripheral blood. CDR3 nucleotides: TGCGCCAGCAGCCCTAGCGGGGGCAACTATGGCTACACCTTC. Its protein product is CASSPSGGNYGYTF.